This T cell receptor beta chain was identified during a study of cytomegalovirus exposure and HLA in healthy donors. Study-wide points: A later analysis, which compared TCR beta chains of equal frequency, found the HLA-associated ones more clonally expanded.

The germline V gene encodes CDR1 SQVTM and CDR2 ANQGSEA. The CDR3 sequence is 14 residues long. A remark on this clone: What it binds is not known. At one boundary the junction diverges from the germline segment, which might be a read error.

The primer mix had 60 Vbeta and 13 Jbeta primers. TCRdb's table, derived via immunoSEQ multiplex PCR, lists solely in-frame clones and lacks some. Of around 110,000 clones in the sample, 75% are singletons; the top ten hold 2.5%. The chain has TRBV29-1 and TRBJ1-1; 9 nucleotides match TRBD1. The material sequenced was PBMCs. This TCR was sampled from a man aged 40-49 years in good health and CMV-seronegative. The DNA of the CDR3 is TGCAGCGTAGAAGACAGGGGGGCGAACACTGAAGCTTTCTTT. Its protein is CSVEDRGANTEAFF.